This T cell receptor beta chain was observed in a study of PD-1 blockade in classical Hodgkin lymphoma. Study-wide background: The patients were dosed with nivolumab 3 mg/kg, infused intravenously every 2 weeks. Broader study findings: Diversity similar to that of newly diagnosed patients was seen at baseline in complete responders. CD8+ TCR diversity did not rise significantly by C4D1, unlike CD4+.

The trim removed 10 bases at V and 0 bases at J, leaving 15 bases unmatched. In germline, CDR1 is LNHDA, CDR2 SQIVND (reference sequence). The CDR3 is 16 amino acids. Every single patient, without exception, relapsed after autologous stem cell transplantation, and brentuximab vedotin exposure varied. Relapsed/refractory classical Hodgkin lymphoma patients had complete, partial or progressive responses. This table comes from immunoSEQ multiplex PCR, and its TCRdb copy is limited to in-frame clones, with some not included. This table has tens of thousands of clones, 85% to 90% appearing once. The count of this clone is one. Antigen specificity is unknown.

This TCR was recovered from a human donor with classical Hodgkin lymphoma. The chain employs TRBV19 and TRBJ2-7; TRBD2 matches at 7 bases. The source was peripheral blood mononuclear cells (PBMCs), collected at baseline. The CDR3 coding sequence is TGTGCCACCTCTAGGGTTGTGGGAGGGAACTCCTACGAGCAGTACTTC. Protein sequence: CATSRVVGGNSYEQYF.